Presented here are 17 T cell receptor beta chains from one specimen sequenced in a study of vaccination and CD4 T cells after COVID-19. Treatment indicated: 10-day PBMC culture with coronavirus spike peptide pools or control peptides (ViraFEST assay). Their recognized antigens are unknown. Scientists ran DNA taken from cultured CD4+ T cells through the Oncomine TCR Beta short-read assay for sequencing. TCRdb redid the calling of the PCR reads with MiXCR, one entry per CDR3 protein. Of about 15,000 distinct CDR3 sequences in the sample, 65% to 80% were seen once. The material sequenced was CD4+ T cells from blood, cultured in vitro. These receptors all stem from a human donor who had recovered from COVID-19.

The genes are TRBV7-9 and TRBJ1-3; D may be TRBD1 (5 bases). Deletions cut 4 bases from V and 2 bases from J, with 15 bases between. This CDR3 comprises 16 residues. Germline CDR1 reads SEHNR; CDR2 reads FQNEAQ (reference sequence). The CDR3 region has the DNA TGTGCCAGCAGCTGGTCCTATCGAGGGGCTGGAAACACCATATATTTT. Translation gives CASSWSYRGAGNTIYF.

The gene calls are TRBV28 and TRBJ2-7, with a tentative D call TRBD2 (6 bases). CDR1 is MDHEN, CDR2 SYDVKM, per germline. This CDR3 contains 15 residues. V was cut by 3 bases and J by 2 bases, with 14 bases left in between. CDR3 sequence (DNA): TGTGCCAGCAGTTTTACGCGGGGTCCCACCTACGAGCAGTACTTC. Protein product: CASSFTRGPTYEQYF.

This clonotype was counted between two and nine times. The chain recombines TRBV7-6 with TRBJ2-5; D may be TRBD2 (6 bases). The CDR3 spans 16 residues. V was clipped by 5 bases and J by 3 bases, with 19 bases between them. The germline CDR1 and CDR2 sequences are SGHVS and FNYEAQ. In DNA form, the CDR3 reads TGTGCCAGCAGCCCCTCTGACGGGACTGGGAAAGAGACCCAGTACTTC. This sequence encodes CASSPSDGTGKETQYF.

The chain carries TRBV14 and TRBJ2-3; D remains ambiguous. The V end lost 3 bases, the J end lost 4 bases, and 8 bases lay between the germline ends. The CDR3 is 13 residues long. From germline, CDR1 is SGHDN and CDR2 FVKESK. CDR3 nucleotides: TGTGCCAGCAGCCACCAATCCGCAGATACGCAGTATTTT. This gives the protein CASSHQSADTQYF.

The chain combines TRBV4-1 with TRBJ2-3; TRBD1 agrees at 8 bases. Germline-derived CDR1 and CDR2 are MGHRA and YSYEKL. The junction had 0 bases not matched to a gene; V was cut back by 1 base and J by 0 bases. The CDR3 contains 15 residues. CDR3 nucleotides: TGCGCCAGCAGCCAAGGGGACAGGAGCACAGATACGCAGTATTTT. Amino acids: CASSQGDRSTDTQYF.

This clonotype was recorded a few times. The chain links TRBV7-7 to TRBJ2-2, with D unclear. In germline, CDR1 is SSHAT, CDR2 FNYEAQ (reference sequence). V was shortened by 5 bases and J by 4 bases, with 11 bases between the two germline ends. The CDR3 runs to 14 residues. In DNA form, the CDR3 reads TGTGCCAGCAGCCCCACCCGGCCCACCGGGGAGCTGTTTTTT. Protein: CASSPTRPTGELFF.

This chain joins TRBV11-2 and TRBJ2-1; 16 positions agree with TRBD2. V shed 8 bases, J shed 8 bases, and the junction held 6 bases outside the gene matches. Germline values: CDR1 SGHAT, CDR2 FQNNGV. This CDR3 contains 15 residues. In DNA, the CDR3 is TGTGCCAGCTCACCGGGACTAGCGGGAGGGGATGAGCAGTTCTTC. Translation: CASSPGLAGGDEQFF.

The J gene is TRBJ1-5, the V gene TRBV6-5; D not certain. In germline, CDR1 is MNHEY, CDR2 SVGAGI. Trimming pared 1 base from V and 2 bases from J, leaving 6 bases between. The CDR3 runs 14 residues. CDR3 loop: CASSYWQGNQPQHF. In DNA form, the CDR3 reads TGTGCCAGCAGTTACTGGCAGGGCAATCAGCCCCAGCATTTT.

The gene calls are TRBV24-1 and TRBJ1-5; no clear D. Germline lookup yields CDR1 KGHDR and CDR2 SFDVKD. The CDR3 is made up of 14 amino acids. CDR3 sequence: CAAPYGKDNQPQHF. CDR3 nucleotides: TGTGCTGCCCCATACGGAAAAGACAATCAGCCCCAGCATTTT.

The rearrangement joins TRBV27 to TRBJ2-5; TRBD2 might be the D (5 bases). The CDR3 consists of 14 residues. CDR1 and CDR2 from the germline V gene are MNHEY and SMNVEV (reference sequence). Trimming removed 1 base from V and 5 bases from J, with 11 bases in between. CDR3: CASSLWESAETQYF. CDR3 sequence (DNA): TGTGCCAGCAGTTTATGGGAGAGCGCGGAGACCCAGTACTTC.

This clonotype was seen more than once but under ten times. V gene TRBV7-8 combines with J gene TRBJ1-2, with a weak D call TRBD1 (6 bases). V was cut by 5 bases and J by 5 bases, with 24 bases left in between. Germline V CDR1 and CDR2: SGHVS, FQNEAQ. The CDR3 has 17 amino acids. CDR3 region: CASSPYRDVRGLYGYTF. The CDR3 bases are TGTGCCAGCAGCCCCTACAGGGACGTGAGGGGGTTGTATGGCTACACCTTC.

J is TRBJ1-6 and V is TRBV20-1, with D possibly matching TRBD1 (6 bases). This CDR3 is 15 amino acids long. V dropped 5 bases and J dropped 3 bases, with 14 bases sitting between them. Germline V gene sequence: CDR1 DFQATT, CDR2 SNEGSKA (reference sequence). The CDR3, as DNA: TGCAGTGCTCAGGACAGACACGGCTATAATTCACCCCTCCACTTT. It yields the protein CSAQDRHGYNSPLHF.

This clonotype was counted between two and nine times. The genes are TRBV28 and TRBJ2-3; D tentatively reads TRBD1 or TRBD2 (5 bases each). V shed 2 bases and J shed 2 bases, with 14 bases lying between them. This CDR3 contains 16 residues. Germline CDR1 MDHEN, CDR2 SYDVKM. CDR3 loop: CASSLGGVTLTDTQYF. CDR3 coding DNA: TGTGCCAGCAGTTTAGGGGGAGTAACCCTCACAGATACGCAGTATTTT.

The chain employs TRBV18 and TRBJ1-1; 7 nucleotides match TRBD1. J lost 2 bases, V lost 8 bases, and 8 bases had no gene match. Germline CDR1 reads KGHSH; CDR2 reads LQKENI. This CDR3 contains 14 residues. The CDR3 spells CASRPGQQNTEAFF. CDR3 DNA sequence: TGTGCCAGCCGTCCGGGACAGCAAAACACTGAAGCTTTCTTT.

The chain links TRBV10-1 to TRBJ1-2; D call uncertain. V lost 0 bases to trimming and J lost 6 bases, with 8 bases between them. The CDR3 has 13 amino acids. Germline-derived CDR1 and CDR2 are WNHNN and SYGVQD (reference sequence). The CDR3 loop is CASSESTLHGYTF. In DNA form, the CDR3 reads TGCGCCAGCAGTGAGTCGACTTTGCATGGCTACACCTTC.

This chain links TRBV7-9 with TRBJ2-3, with D possibly being TRBD2 (6 bases). With 5 bases removed from V and 1 base from J, the gap between germline ends came to 16 bases. The germline V gene has CDR1 SEHNR and CDR2 FQNEAQ (reference sequence). The length of the CDR3 is 16 residues. The CDR3 loop reads CASSPPGGTRTDTQYF. CDR3 sequence (DNA): TGTGCCAGCAGCCCCCCCGGAGGGACCCGCACAGATACGCAGTATTTT.

V usage is TRBV28 and J usage is TRBJ1-4, with 10 bases aligning to TRBD1. The CDR3 is made up of 16 amino acids. V was pared by 6 bases and J by 8 bases, with 12 bases of the junction left unmatched. Germline values: CDR1 MDHEN, CDR2 SYDVKM. This chain's CDR3 is CASSRTDRGRGEKLFF. The DNA of the CDR3 is TGTGCCAGCAGCAGAACCGACAGGGGGCGGGGGGAAAAACTGTTTTTT.